This T cell receptor beta chain stems from a study of blood T cell repertoires in COVID-19 (TCRdb year 2020). Regarding the study in general: Samples covering the acute and convalescent phases of COVID-19 were provided by collaborators in the United States, Italy and Spain. HLA class I and class II types, where available, came from metadata supplied by the sample provider rather than from assay-based typing. The dataset comprised deeply sampled blood TCRbeta repertoires from subjects exposed to, actively infected with, or recovered from COVID-19. Samples came from the ongoing ImmuneRACE study (first 160 participants) plus 1,254 subjects from 6 global collaborators. The repertoires were released in a freely available public database meant as a resource for research on the immune response to SARS-CoV-2. Sample metadata almost always included a de-identified subject ID, COVID-19 status, age in years and sex. The material from the prospective study consisted of cDNA or gDNA derived from T cells, B-cell-depleted T cells, or PBMCs. Study-wide findings and limitations: Clinical and demographic metadata were provided uncurated, with the amount varying by source and participant.

Participants in the prospective study were enrolled through a virtual design, were aged roughly 18 to 100 years, and lived in fewer than 30 United States geographic areas. To assign participants to cohorts, the prospective study relied on clinical history that participants themselves reported in a screening survey and a study questionnaire. In the prospective study, whole blood, serum and a nasopharyngeal or oropharyngeal swab were collected from each participant by mobile phlebotomists. Over an approximately 2-month period, participants in the prospective study had the option of providing additional blood draws and questionnaires. Prospective study blood samples were shipped either frozen or at room temperature before DNA extraction. A remark on this clone: The antigen it binds to is not known. Base quality data are lacking; no much larger clone is found one base away.

TCRbeta CDR3 regions were amplified from genomic DNA by means of the immunoSEQ Assay, a bias-controlled multiplex PCR. The original pipeline was this. The number of nucleated cells in each sample was estimated from the amplification of reference gene primers within the assay. To quantify the absolute abundance of each unique TCRbeta CDR3 rearrangement, sequence reads were collapsed and filtered. For each sample, productive Simpson clonality was calculated as the square root of Simpson's diversity index across productive rearrangements. Sourced from immuneACCESS, this table was stored by TCRdb with only in-frame sequences that have V and J called. A share of the clones is absent; for the studies checked, an unresolved V gene accounts for under half, and the remainder has no known explanation. V and J calls and clone size are as listed in that table; D and trimming were resolved from the DNA. This sample holds 230,000 or so clones; around 90% were observed only once. The ten largest clones take up 14% to 15% of the sample.

The sequencing input was PBMCs or T cells enriched from blood (not recorded which). This TCR derives from a woman aged 45-59 years with acute COVID-19.

The DNA sequence is TGTGCCAGCAGTTTATCAGGGACAGCCACTGAAGCTTTCTTT. This codes for CASSLSGTATEAFF. The chain joins TRBV27 to TRBJ1-1; the junction holds 7 bases that match TRBD1. Its CDR3 holds 14 amino acids, cysteine through phenylalanine. Only CDR3 DNA remains: 42 bases, in frame from the first base. Trimming takes 0 bases off V and 4 bases off J; junction bases not matched to a gene: 2. CDR1 and CDR2, looked up from the germline V gene (reference sequence), are MNHEY and SMNVEV.